Described below is a single T cell receptor (beta chain) sequence and its context. The repertoire was sequenced with immunoSEQ multiplex PCR; TCRdb's copy has only in-frame clones and lacks some. This sample has hundreds of thousands of clones, with around 90% found just once. The sample is drawn from a study of blood T cell repertoires in COVID-19. The overall study: The analysed material was cDNA or gDNA that came from T cells, B-cell-depleted T cells, or PBMCs.

Germline lookup yields CDR1 SNHLY and CDR2 FYNNEI. V shed 4 bases and J 4 bases; nucleotides not matched to a gene: 12. The CDR3 has 17 residues. The source material was peripheral blood. This sequence originates from a man in his sixties or seventies with acute or convalescent COVID-19. The V and J genes are TRBV2 and TRBJ2-5; 10 positions agree with TRBD2. The CDR3 here is CASSAPSGRGLGETQYF. CDR3 nucleotides: TGTGCCAGCAGTGCTCCTAGCGGGAGAGGTTTGGGAGAGACCCAGTACTTC.